This T cell receptor (beta chain) was retrieved from a study of cytomegalovirus exposure and HLA in healthy donors. The PCR had 60 Vbeta and 13 Jbeta primers. Libraries were prepared by immunoSEQ multiplex PCR; TCRdb keeps only in-frame clonotypes and omits some of them. The sample contains about 110,000 clones, around three quarters of which appear only once. From germline, CDR1 is SGHNT and CDR2 YYREEE (reference sequence). V trimming: 2 bases; J trimming: 8 bases; junction bases outside the gene matches: 3. CDR3 length: 14 amino acids. Sequencing input: PBMCs. V is TRBV5-4 and J is TRBJ1-4; 10 bases map to TRBD1. The origin of this receptor is a man aged 45 to 65 in good health and CMV-seropositive. The CDR3 DNA reads as TGTGCCAGCAGCTTAGGGACAGGGGAAGAAAAACTGTTTTTT. Amino acids: CASSLGTGEEKLFF.